The 11 T cell receptor beta chains below come from one sample, sequenced in a study of T-cell memory formation after mild COVID-19. TCRdb itself ran the 5' RACE reads through MiXCR, one entry per CDR3 protein. The sample lists roughly 150,000 distinct CDR3 sequences; roughly 13% were seen once. The specimen was PBMCs or a T cell subset sorted from them (not recorded which). The receptors here all came from a man between 18 and 29 years old who had mild COVID-19 (a few samples of this study predate the infection). Cell type and time point are not known.

The chain combines TRBV7-2 with TRBJ2-3; 12 bases align to TRBD2. Germline values: CDR1 SGHTA, CDR2 FQGNSA. The CDR3 has 16 amino acids. Trimming cost V 5 bases and J 3 bases; bases outside gene matches: 6. In DNA, the CDR3 is TGTGCCAGCAGCCCCCCTAGCGGGGGGGCGACAGATACGCAGTATTTT. As protein: CASSPPSGGATDTQYF.

The chain couples TRBV20-1 to TRBJ2-6; D is unclear. CDR1 and CDR2 (germline): DFQATT, SNEGSKA (reference sequence). The CDR3 is 14 residues long. The ends were cut back, 6 bases at V and 0 bases at J, with 9 bases in the middle. The DNA for the CDR3 is TGCAGTGCCCGTCAAAGCTCTGGGGCCAACGTCCTGACTTTC. This gives the protein CSARQSSGANVLTF.

This clonotype turned up a few times. The chain is built from TRBV5-1 and TRBJ2-7; 9 bases match TRBD2. Unmatched junction bases numbered 5, after V lost 4 bases and J lost 3 bases. The CDR3 totals 14 residues. Germline values: CDR1 SGHRS, CDR2 YFSETQ. This CDR3 is CASSGGLARYEQYF. The CDR3 region has the DNA TGCGCCAGCAGCGGGGGACTAGCCCGCTACGAGCAGTACTTC. The full variable domain, rest sourced from reference TRBV5-1 and TRBJ2-7, is KAGVTQTPRYLIKTRGQQVTLSCSPISGHRSVSWYQQTPGQGLQFLFEYFSETQRNKGNFPGRFSGRQFSNSRSEMNVSTLELGDSALYLCASSGGLARYEQYFGPGTRLTVT.

This clonotype came up a few times. The genes are TRBV6-5 and TRBJ1-3; D remains unclear. This CDR3 has 14 amino acids. The germline V gene encodes CDR1 MNHEY and CDR2 SVGAGI. Trimming removed 3 bases at V and 0 bases at J, with 6 bases between. The CDR3 region is CASSYEFSGNTIYF. In DNA, the CDR3 is TGTGCCAGCAGTTATGAGTTCTCTGGAAACACCATATATTTT.

A few counts support this clonotype. The rearrangement links TRBV5-4 to TRBJ2-5; D not resolved. CDR3 length: 15 residues. Germline CDR1 SGHNT, CDR2 YYREEE (reference sequence). V was cut by 2 bases and J by 5 bases, with 16 bases left in between. The chain's CDR3 is CASSLSSDVGETQYF. The CDR3 DNA reads as TGTGCCAGCAGCTTATCGTCAGACGTCGGGGAGACCCAGTACTTC.

This clonotype has a count of ten or more. The chain joins TRBV9 to TRBJ2-7, with D uncertain. Per germline, CDR1 SGDLS and CDR2 YYNGEE. The V gene lost 3 bases and the J gene lost 4 bases, with 8 bases spanning the gap. CDR3 length equals 12 residues. The CDR3 here is CASSGLLYEQYF. The CDR3 DNA reads as TGTGCCAGCAGCGGCCTCCTTTACGAGCAGTACTTC.

CDR3 sequence: CASSWTRQETQYF. In DNA, the CDR3 is TGCGCCAGCAGCTGGACCCGTCAAGAGACCCAGTACTTC. The genes are TRBV5-1 and TRBJ2-5, with D hard to call. V lost 3 bases and J 2 bases, leaving 8 bases between the germline ends. This CDR3 has 13 amino acids. Germline values: CDR1 SGHRS, CDR2 YFSETQ.

The chain is built from TRBV9 and TRBJ2-5; the match to TRBD2 covers 10 bases. V lost 4 bases and J lost 4; bases outside the gene matches: 10. The germline gives CDR1 SGDLS, CDR2 YYNGEE. The CDR3 runs 16 residues. The CDR3 DNA follows: TGTGCCAGCAGCTTAGGTAGCGGGGGGAGGGTAGAGACCCAGTACTTC. Its protein product is CASSLGSGGRVETQYF.

The sample holds a few counts of this clonotype. CDR3 residues: CSATTGAYQETQYF. The CDR3 nucleotides read TGCAGTGCTACTACAGGGGCATACCAAGAGACCCAGTACTTC. The chain carries TRBV20-1 and TRBJ2-5, with 7 bases identical to TRBD1. Germline V gene sequence: CDR1 DFQATT, CDR2 SNEGSKA (reference sequence). V trimming: 4 bases; J trimming: 0 bases; junction bases outside the gene matches: 5. The CDR3 is made up of 14 amino acids.

A few counts support this clonotype. The genes are TRBV7-2 and TRBJ1-5; possible D gene TRBD1, 6 bases. Trimming stripped 4 bases from V and 11 bases from J, with 15 bases between. CDR1 and CDR2 from the germline V gene are SGHTA and FQGNSA. The CDR3 has 13 amino acids. CDR3 region: CASSSGGGSAQHF. The CDR3 DNA sequence: TGTGCCAGCAGCTCTGGAGGGGGGTCGGCCCAGCATTTT.

This clonotype has only a few counts. The chain combines TRBV10-3 with TRBJ2-7; D uncertain. V lost 6 bases and J lost 3, with 12 bases in between. The germline V gene has CDR1 ENHRY and CDR2 SYGVKD. This CDR3 is built from 13 residues. The CDR3 nucleotides read TGTGCCATCAGCCTCACATACCTCTACGAGCAGTACTTC. It translates to CAISLTYLYEQYF.